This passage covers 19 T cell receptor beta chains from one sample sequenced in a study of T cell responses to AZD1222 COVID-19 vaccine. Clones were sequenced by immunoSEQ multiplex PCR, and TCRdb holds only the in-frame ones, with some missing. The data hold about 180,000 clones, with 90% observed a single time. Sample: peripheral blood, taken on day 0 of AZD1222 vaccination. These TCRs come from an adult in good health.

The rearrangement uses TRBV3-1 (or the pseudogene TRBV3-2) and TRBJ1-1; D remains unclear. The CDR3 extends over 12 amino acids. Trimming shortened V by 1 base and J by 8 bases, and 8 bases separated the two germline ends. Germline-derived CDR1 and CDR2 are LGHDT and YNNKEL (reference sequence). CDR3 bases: TGTGCCAGCAGCCAAGGGCTCCTGGAAGCTTTCTTT. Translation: CASSQGLLEAFF.

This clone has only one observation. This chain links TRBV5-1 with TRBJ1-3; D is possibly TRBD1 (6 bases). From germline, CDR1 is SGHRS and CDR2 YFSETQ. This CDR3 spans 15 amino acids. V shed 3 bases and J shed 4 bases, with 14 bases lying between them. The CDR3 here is CASSSGGTVGNTIYF. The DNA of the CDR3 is TGCGCCAGCAGCTCTGGGGGCACAGTGGGAAACACCATATATTTT.

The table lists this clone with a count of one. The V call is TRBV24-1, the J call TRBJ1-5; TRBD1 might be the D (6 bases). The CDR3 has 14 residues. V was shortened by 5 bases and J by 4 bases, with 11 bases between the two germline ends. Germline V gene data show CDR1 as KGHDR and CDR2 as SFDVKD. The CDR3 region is CATSVRDKNQPQHF. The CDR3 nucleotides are TGTGCCACCAGTGTGCGGGACAAGAATCAGCCCCAGCATTTT.

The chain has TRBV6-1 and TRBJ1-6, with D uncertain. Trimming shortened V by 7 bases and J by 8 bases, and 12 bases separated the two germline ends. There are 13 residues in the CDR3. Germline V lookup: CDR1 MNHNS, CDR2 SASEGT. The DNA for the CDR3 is TGTGCCAGCAAACAATTATGGGATTCACCCCTCCACTTT. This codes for CASKQLWDSPLHF.

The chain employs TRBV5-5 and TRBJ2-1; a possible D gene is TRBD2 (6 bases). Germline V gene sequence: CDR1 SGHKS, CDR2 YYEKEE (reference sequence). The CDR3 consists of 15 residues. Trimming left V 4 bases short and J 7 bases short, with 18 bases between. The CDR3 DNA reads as TGTGCCAGCAGCACCGCACGGGGACTGAGGAATGAGCAGTTCTTC. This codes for CASSTARGLRNEQFF.

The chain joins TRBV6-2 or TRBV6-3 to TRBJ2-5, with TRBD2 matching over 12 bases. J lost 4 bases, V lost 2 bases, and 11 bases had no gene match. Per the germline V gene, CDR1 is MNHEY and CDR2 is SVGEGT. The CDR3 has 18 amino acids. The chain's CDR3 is CASSYRGLAGEAGETQYF. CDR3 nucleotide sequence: TGTGCCAGCAGTTACAGGGGACTAGCGGGCGAGGCAGGAGAGACCCAGTACTTC.

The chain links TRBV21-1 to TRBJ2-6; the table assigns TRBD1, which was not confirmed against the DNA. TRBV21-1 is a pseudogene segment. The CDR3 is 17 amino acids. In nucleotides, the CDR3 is TGTGCCAGCAGCCAAGGGAAAGGGGGCTCTGGGGCCAACGTCCTGACTTTC. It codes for CASSQGKGGSGANVLTF.

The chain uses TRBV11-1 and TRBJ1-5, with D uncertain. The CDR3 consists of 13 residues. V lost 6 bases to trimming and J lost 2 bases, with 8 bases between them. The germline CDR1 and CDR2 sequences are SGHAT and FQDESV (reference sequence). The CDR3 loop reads CASSPDGNQPQHF. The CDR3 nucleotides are TGTGCCAGCAGTCCGGACGGCAATCAGCCCCAGCATTTT.

The CDR3 spells CASSLAGYGYTEAFF. The CDR3 DNA reads TGCGCCAGCAGCTTGGCGGGGTACGGCTACACTGAAGCTTTCTTT. This rearrangement joins TRBV5-1 to TRBJ1-1; no clear D. Germline lookup yields CDR1 SGHRS and CDR2 YFSETQ. The V and J ends lost 0 bases and 3 bases respectively, with 12 bases between them. The CDR3 covers 15 residues.

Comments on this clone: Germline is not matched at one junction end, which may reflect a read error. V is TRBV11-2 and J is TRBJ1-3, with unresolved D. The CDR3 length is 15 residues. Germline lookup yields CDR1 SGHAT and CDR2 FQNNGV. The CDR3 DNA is TGTGCCAGCAGCCTAGAGAGGATCCCTGGAAACACCATATATTTT. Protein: CASSLERIPGNTIYF.

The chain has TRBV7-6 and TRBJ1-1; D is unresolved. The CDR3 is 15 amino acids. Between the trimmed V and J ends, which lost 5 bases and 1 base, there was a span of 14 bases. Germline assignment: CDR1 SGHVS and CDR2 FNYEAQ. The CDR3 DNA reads TGTGCCAGCAGCCTACGGACGGGTGGGAACACTGAAGCTTTCTTT. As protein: CASSLRTGGNTEAFF.

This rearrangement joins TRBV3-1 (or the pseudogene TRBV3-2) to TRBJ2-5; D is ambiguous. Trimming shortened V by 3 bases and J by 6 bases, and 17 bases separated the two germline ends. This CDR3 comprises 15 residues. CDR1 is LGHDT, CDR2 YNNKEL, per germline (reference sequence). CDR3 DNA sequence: TGTGCCAGCAGCCACCCGGGCCTAGGTGGAAAGACCCAGTACTTC. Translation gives CASSHPGLGGKTQYF.

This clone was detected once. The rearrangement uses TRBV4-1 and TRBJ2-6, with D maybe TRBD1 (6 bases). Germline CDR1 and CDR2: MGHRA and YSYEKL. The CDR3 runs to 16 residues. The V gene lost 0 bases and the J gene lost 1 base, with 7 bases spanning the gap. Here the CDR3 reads CASSQDTGSGANVLTF. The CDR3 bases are TGCGCCAGCAGCCAAGATACAGGGTCTGGGGCCAACGTCCTGACTTTC.

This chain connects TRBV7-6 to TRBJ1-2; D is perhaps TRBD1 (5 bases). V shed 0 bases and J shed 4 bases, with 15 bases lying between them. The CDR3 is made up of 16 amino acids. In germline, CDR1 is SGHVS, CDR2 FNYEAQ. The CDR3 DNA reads TGTGCCAGCAGCTTAGCCAAGCAGGGCGGAAGCTATGGCTACACCTTC. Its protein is CASSLAKQGGSYGYTF.

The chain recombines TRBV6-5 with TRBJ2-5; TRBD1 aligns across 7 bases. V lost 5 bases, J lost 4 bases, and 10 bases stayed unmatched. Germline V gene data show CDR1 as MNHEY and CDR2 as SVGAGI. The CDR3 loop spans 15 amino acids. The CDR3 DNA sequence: TGTGCCAGCAGTATTCGGACAGGAACACTAGAGACCCAGTACTTC. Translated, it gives CASSIRTGTLETQYF.

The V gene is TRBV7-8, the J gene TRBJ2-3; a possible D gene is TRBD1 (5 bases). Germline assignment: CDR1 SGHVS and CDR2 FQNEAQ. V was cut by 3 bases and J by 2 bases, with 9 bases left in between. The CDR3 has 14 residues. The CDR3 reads CASSLTEHTDTQYF. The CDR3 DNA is TGTGCCAGCAGCTTGACAGAACACACAGATACGCAGTATTTT. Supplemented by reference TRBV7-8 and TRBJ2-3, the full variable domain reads GAGVSQSPRYKVAKRGQDVALRCDPISGHVSLFWYQQALGQGPEFLTYFQNEAQLDKSGLPSDRFFAERPEGSVSTLKIQRTQQEDSAVYLCASSLTEHTDTQYFGPGTRLTVL.

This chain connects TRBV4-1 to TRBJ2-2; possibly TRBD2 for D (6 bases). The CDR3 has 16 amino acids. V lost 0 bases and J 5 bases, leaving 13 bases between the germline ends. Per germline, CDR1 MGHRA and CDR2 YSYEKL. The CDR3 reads CASSQEGIAGTGELFF. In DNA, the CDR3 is TGCGCCAGCAGCCAAGAAGGTATCGCGGGGACCGGGGAGCTGTTTTTT.

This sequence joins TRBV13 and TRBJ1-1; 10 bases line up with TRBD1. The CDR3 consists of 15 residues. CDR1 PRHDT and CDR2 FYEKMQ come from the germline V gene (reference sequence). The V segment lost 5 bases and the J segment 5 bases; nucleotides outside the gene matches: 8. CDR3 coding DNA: TGTGCCAGCAGCAAAGAACCGGGACAGGGGACTGAAGCTTTCTTT. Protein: CASSKEPGQGTEAFF.

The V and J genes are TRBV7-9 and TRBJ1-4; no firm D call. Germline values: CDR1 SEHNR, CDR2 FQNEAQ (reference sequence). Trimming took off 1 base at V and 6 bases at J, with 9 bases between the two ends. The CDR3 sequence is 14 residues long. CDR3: CASSLVARDEKLFF. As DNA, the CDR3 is TGTGCCAGCAGCTTAGTTGCTCGGGATGAAAAACTGTTTTTT.